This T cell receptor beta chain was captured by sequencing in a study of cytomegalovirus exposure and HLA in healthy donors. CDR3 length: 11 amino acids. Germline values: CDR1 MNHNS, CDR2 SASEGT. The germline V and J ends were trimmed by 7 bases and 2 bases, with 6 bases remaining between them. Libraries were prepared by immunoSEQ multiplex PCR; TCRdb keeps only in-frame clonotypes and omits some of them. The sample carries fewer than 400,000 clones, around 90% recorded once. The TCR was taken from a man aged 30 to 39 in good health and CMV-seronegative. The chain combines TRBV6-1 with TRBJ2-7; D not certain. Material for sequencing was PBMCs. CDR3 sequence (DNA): TGTGCCAGCACACAAGCCTACGAGCAGTACTTC. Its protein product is CASTQAYEQYF.